This T cell receptor (beta chain) was profiled in a study of shared clonotypes between healthy human individuals. The CDR3 has 16 amino acids. Germline assignment: CDR1 ENHRY and CDR2 SYGVKD. With regard to this clone: The junction and the germline gene differ at one end; a read error may be behind it.

In the naive CD8 group, cells lacked CD45RO and were positively selected for CCR7, so terminally differentiated effector memory CD45RA+ cells were left out. Some clones are missing from TCRdb's copy, which holds only in-frame ones; the method was immunoSEQ multiplex PCR. Among around 2,100,000 clones listed, approximately 95% were seen once. Sequenced: naive CD8+ T cells sorted from blood. The sequence derives from a man aged 18 to 29 in good health. The chain is built from TRBV10-3 and TRBJ2-3, with 9 bases fitting TRBD1. CDR3 DNA: TGTGCCATCAGTGATGTGGGTACAGGGGGCACGGATACGCAGTATTTT. This translates into CAISDVGTGGTDTQYF.